This passage covers 7 T cell receptor beta chains from one sample sequenced in a study of blood T cells in healthy people across ages. Through a sample-barcoded 5' primer and a J-beta primer mix, a second PCR was run for roughly 6 to 12 cycles. One entry per CDR3 protein, called by TCRdb with MiXCR from the 5' RACE reads. The data show hundreds of thousands of distinct CDR3 sequences, roughly 44% seen once. Source material: blood. Source of these receptors: a man aged 55 to 70 in good health.

The genes are TRBV5-6 and TRBJ2-7, with 8 bases matching TRBD1. The CDR3 totals 13 residues. Trimming cost V 4 bases and J 4 bases; bases outside gene matches: 4. From germline, CDR1 is SGHDT and CDR2 YYEEEE. The CDR3 here is CASSPGQEYEQYF. CDR3 DNA: TGTGCCAGCAGCCCGGGACAGGAGTACGAGCAGTACTTC.

This clonotype turned up a few times. The chain links TRBV5-6 to TRBJ2-3; D remains ambiguous. Per the germline V gene, CDR1 is SGHDT and CDR2 is YYEEEE. The CDR3 runs 12 residues. V was clipped by 0 bases and J by 10 bases, with 9 bases between them. The CDR3 region has the DNA TGTGCCAGCAGCTTGGCTCTCCGGTCGCAGTATTTT. Amino acids: CASSLALRSQYF.

This clonotype was recorded a few times. The chain combines TRBV4-3 with TRBJ2-4; 8 bases fit TRBD1. CDR1 and CDR2 from the germline V gene are LGHNA and YSLEER. The CDR3 contains 13 residues. With 2 bases clipped from V and 8 bases from J, the junction kept 2 bases outside the gene matches. In DNA, the CDR3 is TGCGCCAGCAGCCAAATGACAGGGGACATTCAGTACTTC. This encodes CASSQMTGDIQYF.

This clonotype was counted a few times. The gene calls are TRBV6-5 and TRBJ2-1, with 7 positions matching TRBD1. Germline trimming cut 1 base from V and 7 bases from J; bases unmatched to any gene: 7. Germline-derived CDR1 and CDR2 are MNHEY and SVGAGI. The CDR3 is 15 residues long. DNA for the CDR3: TGTGCCAGCAGTTACTATGCCGGGACAGTAAATGAGCAGTTCTTC. Its translation: CASSYYAGTVNEQFF.

This clonotype has a handful of counts. The rearrangement links TRBV27 to TRBJ1-1, with a weak D call TRBD1 (5 bases). Trimming took off 2 bases at V and 11 bases at J, with 15 bases between the two ends. There are 13 residues in the CDR3. CDR1 MNHEY and CDR2 SMNVEV come from the germline V gene (reference sequence). CDR3 nucleotide sequence: TGTGCCAGCAGTTTAGGGACCTTAGCAAGGGCTTTCTTT. This translates into CASSLGTLARAFF.

This clonotype turned up a few times. The chain links TRBV7-3 to TRBJ2-3, with TRBD2 matching over 9 bases. CDR1 is SGHTA, CDR2 FQGTGA, per germline. The CDR3 is made up of 17 amino acids. The V and J ends lost 2 bases and 4 bases, in that order; junction bases with no gene match: 10. CDR3 sequence reads: CASSLGRGGVLADTQYF. Written as DNA, the CDR3 is TGTGCCAGCAGCTTAGGACGCGGGGGGGTCCTCGCAGATACGCAGTATTTT.

The chain has TRBV4-1 and TRBJ2-4; D is ambiguous. CDR3 length equals 16 residues. V lost 3 bases and J lost 1, with 13 bases in between. Looked up from germline, CDR1 is MGHRA and CDR2 is YSYEKL. CDR3 DNA sequence: TGCGCCAGCAGCCATCCCACTATTCTGGCCAAAAACATTCAGTACTTC. Its protein product is CASSHPTILAKNIQYF.